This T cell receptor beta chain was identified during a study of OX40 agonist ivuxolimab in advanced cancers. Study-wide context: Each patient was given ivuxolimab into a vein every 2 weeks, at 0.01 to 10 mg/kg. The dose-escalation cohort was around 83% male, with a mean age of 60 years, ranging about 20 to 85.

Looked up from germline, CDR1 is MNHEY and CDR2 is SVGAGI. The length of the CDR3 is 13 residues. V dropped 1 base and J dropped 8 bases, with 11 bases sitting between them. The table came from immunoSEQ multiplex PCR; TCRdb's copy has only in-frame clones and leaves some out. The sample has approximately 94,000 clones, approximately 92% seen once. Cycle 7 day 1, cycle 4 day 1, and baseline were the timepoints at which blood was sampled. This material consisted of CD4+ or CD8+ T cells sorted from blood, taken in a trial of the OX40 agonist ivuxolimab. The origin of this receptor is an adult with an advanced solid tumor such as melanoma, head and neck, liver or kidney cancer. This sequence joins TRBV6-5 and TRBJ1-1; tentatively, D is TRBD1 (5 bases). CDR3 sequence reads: CASSYFQGTEAFF. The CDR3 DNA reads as TGTGCCAGCAGTTACTTCCAGGGCACCGAAGCTTTCTTT.